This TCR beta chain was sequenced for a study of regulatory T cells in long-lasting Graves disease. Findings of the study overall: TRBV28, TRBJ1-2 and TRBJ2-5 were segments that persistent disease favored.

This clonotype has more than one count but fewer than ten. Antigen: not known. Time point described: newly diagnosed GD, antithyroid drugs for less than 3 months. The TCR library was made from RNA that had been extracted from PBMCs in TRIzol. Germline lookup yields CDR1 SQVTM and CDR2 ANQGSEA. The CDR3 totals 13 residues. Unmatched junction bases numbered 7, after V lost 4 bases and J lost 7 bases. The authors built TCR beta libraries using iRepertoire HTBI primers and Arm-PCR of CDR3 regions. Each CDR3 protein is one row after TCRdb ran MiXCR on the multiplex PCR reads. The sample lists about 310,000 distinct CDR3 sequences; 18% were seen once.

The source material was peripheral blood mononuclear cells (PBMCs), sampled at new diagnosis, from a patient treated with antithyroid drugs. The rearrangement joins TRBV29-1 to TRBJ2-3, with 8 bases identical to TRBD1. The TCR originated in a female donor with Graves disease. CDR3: CSVGDRSSHTQYF. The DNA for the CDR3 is TGCAGCGTTGGGGACAGGTCCTCTCATACGCAGTATTTT.